This TCR beta chain was identified during a study of technical replicates of blood from several donors. Germline V gives CDR1 SGHVS, CDR2 FQNEAQ. The CDR3 has 13 residues. Between the trimmed V and J ends, which lost 8 bases and 5 bases, there was a span of 16 bases. Only in-frame clones appear in the TCRdb table, and some are missing; sequencing was by immunoSEQ multiplex PCR. Of roughly 79,000 clones in the sample, roughly 89% are singletons; the top ten hold 0.35% to 0.4%. Sequenced sample: T cells isolated from PBMCs. The chain recombines TRBV7-8 with TRBJ2-7; unclear D gene. The TCR was taken from a human donor in good health. Some clones in this sample may be carry-over from other donors' samples. The CDR3 is CASGPRVENEQYF. The CDR3 nucleotides read TGTGCCAGCGGCCCACGGGTGGAGAACGAGCAGTACTTC.